This TCR beta chain was found in a study of identical twins. Notes on the study in general: Cord blood's abundant beta clonotypes had fewer insertions, unlike memory repertoires.

The CDR3 totals 16 residues. V was clipped by 3 bases and J by 1 base; unmatched bases: 8. Germline V CDR1 and CDR2: LGHNA, YSLEER. MiXCR was run by TCRdb on the 5' RACE reads, yielding one entry per CDR3 protein. The sample has some 590,000 distinct CDR3 sequences, approximately 10% seen once; the top ten hold more than 2.5%. This clonotype was seen a few times. The antigen remains unidentified. These records were also assigned to another study, of yellow fever vaccine responses in identical twins.

This chain connects TRBV4-3 to TRBJ1-1; 7 bases are a match to TRBD1. Sequencing used PBMCs. The receptor was derived from a woman between 18 and 30 years old in good health. The chain's CDR3 is CASSHLQGPGNTEAFF. Here the CDR3 DNA reads TGCGCCAGCAGCCACTTACAGGGGCCGGGGAACACTGAAGCTTTCTTT.